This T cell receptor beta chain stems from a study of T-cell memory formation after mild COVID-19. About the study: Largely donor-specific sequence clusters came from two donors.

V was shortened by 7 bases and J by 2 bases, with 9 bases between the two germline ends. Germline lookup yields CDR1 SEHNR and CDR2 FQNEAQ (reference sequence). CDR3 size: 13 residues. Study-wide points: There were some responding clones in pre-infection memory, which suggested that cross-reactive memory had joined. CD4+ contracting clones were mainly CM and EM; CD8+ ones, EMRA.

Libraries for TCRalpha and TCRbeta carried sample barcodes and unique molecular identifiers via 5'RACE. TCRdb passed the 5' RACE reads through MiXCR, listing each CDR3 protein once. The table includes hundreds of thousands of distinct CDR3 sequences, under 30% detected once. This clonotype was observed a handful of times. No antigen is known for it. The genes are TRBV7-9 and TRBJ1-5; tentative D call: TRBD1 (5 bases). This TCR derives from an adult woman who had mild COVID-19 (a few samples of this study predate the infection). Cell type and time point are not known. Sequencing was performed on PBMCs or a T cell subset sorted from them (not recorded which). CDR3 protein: CASTLGGNQPQHF. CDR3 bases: TGTGCCAGCACTCTGGGGGGCAATCAGCCCCAGCATTTT.